This T cell receptor beta chain was observed in a study of cytomegalovirus exposure and HLA in healthy donors. Study-wide background: HLA-typed donors were the source of approximately 86 million unique TCRs held in an early data release. Genetic ancestry analysis placed 75% to 85% of the roughly 400 donors that were genotyped in the Caucasian-associated cluster.

About this clone itself: What it binds is not known.

The PCR used 60 Vbeta and 13 Jbeta primers. Clones were read by immunoSEQ multiplex PCR, and TCRdb kept only the in-frame ones, dropping some. The profile shows around 110,000 clones, under 85% of them singletons. Overall study results and limits: The listing of roughly 160 TCR beta chains classed them as cytomegalovirus-associated. Cytomegalovirus status, reportedly, was diagnosed with high specificity and sensitivity by the classifier.

The sequenced material came from PBMCs. The TCR originated in a woman between 18 and 29 years old in good health and CMV-seronegative.

CDR3 in amino acids: CSVEGGAGANVLTF. The CDR3 nucleotides are TGCAGCGTTGAGGGGGGGGCTGGGGCCAACGTCCTGACTTTC. This chain connects TRBV29-1 to TRBJ2-6, with 7 bases lining up with TRBD2. Losses at the gene ends were 3 bases for V and 2 bases for J; bases not matched to a gene: 1. The CDR3 length is 14 residues. Germline V gene sequence: CDR1 SQVTM, CDR2 ANQGSEA.